The present T cell receptor (beta chain) was sequenced within a study of chemoradiotherapy in HPV16-positive cancers. Looking at the study overall: Functional T-cell assays on a couple of HPV16-positive patients' cells defined candidate HPV-specific clones and common TCR motifs.

Findings and caveats of the study: During treatment, candidate HPV-specific clones and E7-related motifs expanded in tumor. Better recurrence-free survival went with HPV-responsive T-cell expansion in HPV16-positive patients.

This clone was detected only once. Its antigen is not known. The protocol was immunoSEQ multiplex PCR, while the TCRdb copy is restricted to in-frame clones and leaves out a portion. Of over 8,000 clones in the sample, 60% to 75% were seen once. Repeated repertoire sampling spanned the course of chemoradiotherapy. The CDR3 length is 16 residues. Germline V gives CDR1 MNHNY, CDR2 SVGAGI (reference sequence). The V end lost 5 bases, the J end lost 8 bases, and 24 bases lay between the germline ends. The clonotype originates from a human donor with HPV-associated anogenital cancer. The chain links TRBV6-6 to TRBJ1-1; the D is unclear. Sample collection was performed from a patient who underwent chemoradiotherapy. The DNA for the CDR3 is TGTGCCAGCAGTGCAATTGGTATCGTAGGGTTCGCCGAAGCTTTCTTT. Protein sequence: CASSAIGIVGFAEAFF.